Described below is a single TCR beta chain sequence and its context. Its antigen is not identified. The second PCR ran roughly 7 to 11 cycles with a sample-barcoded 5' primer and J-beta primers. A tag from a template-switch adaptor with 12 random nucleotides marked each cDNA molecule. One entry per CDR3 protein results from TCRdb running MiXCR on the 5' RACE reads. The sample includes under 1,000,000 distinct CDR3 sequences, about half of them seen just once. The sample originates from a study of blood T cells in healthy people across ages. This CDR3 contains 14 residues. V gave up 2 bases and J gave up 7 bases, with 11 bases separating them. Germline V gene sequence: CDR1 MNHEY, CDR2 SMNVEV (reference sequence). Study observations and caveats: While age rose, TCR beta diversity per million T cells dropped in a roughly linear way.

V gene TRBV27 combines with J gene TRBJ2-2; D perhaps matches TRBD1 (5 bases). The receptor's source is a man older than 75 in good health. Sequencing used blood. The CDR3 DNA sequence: TGTGCCAGCAGTTTAAGGGCAGGGATCGGGGAGCTGTTTTTT. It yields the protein CASSLRAGIGELFF.